Below, 25 T cell receptor beta chains from the same sample are listed, as sequenced in a study of blood T cells in healthy people across ages. Next came a second PCR, run for about 7 to 12 cycles, which used a sample-barcoded 5' primer along with a J-beta primer mix. TCRdb independently ran MiXCR on the 5' RACE reads; one entry per CDR3 protein. The sample lists 1.5 million to 2 million distinct CDR3 sequences, 25% to 30% occurring once. Sequenced sample: blood. These receptors originate from a woman between 25 and 40 years old in good health.

Details on this clonotype: This clone may be a read error of a much larger clone one base away. The genes are TRBV12-3 or TRBV12-4 and TRBJ2-5; D perhaps matches TRBD2 (5 bases). CDR3 length: 13 residues. Trimming removed 8 bases from V and 11 bases from J, with 21 bases in between. The CDR3 here is CASGLAGYNEQYF. In DNA form, the CDR3 reads TGTGCCAGCGGCCTAGCCGGCTACAATGAGCAGTACTTC.

This clonotype was counted a few times. J is TRBJ2-1 and V is TRBV27; maybe TRBD2 (5 bases). CDR3 size: 16 residues. Trimming took 0 bases from V and 5 from J, leaving 14 bases between them. Germline CDR1 MNHEY, CDR2 SMNVEV (reference sequence). Here the CDR3 reads CASSLSYGISDNEQFF. The CDR3 bases are TGTGCCAGCAGTTTATCCTACGGGATCTCAGACAATGAGCAGTTCTTC.

This clonotype has just a few counts. The chain links TRBV12-3 or TRBV12-4 to TRBJ2-1, with TRBD2 identical over 15 bases. V gave up 2 bases and J gave up 7 bases; unmatched junction bases: 18. The CDR3 contains 21 residues. In nucleotides, the CDR3 is TGTGCCAGCAGTTTAATCGTTCGCGGACTAGCGGGAGGGGGGGTGGAGAATGAGCAGTTCTTC. Translated, it gives CASSLIVRGLAGGGVENEQFF.

V and J are TRBV5-1 and TRBJ1-2; possibly TRBD1 for D (6 bases). Trimming took 4 bases from V and 5 from J, leaving 15 bases between them. Germline V CDR1 and CDR2: SGHRS, YFSETQ. The CDR3 sequence is 14 residues long. The CDR3 protein is CASSPTGSEYGYTF. CDR3 nucleotide sequence: TGCGCCAGCAGCCCTACAGGGTCAGAATATGGCTACACCTTC.

In its sample, this clonotype was seen a few times. The chain joins TRBV12-3 or TRBV12-4 to TRBJ2-5, with D perhaps matching TRBD2 (5 bases). The ends were cut back, 1 base at V and 7 bases at J, with 13 bases in the middle. The CDR3 is 14 amino acids. CDR3 sequence: CASSLGSGVPTQYF. CDR3 bases: TGTGCCAGCAGTTTAGGGTCCGGGGTCCCGACCCAGTACTTC.

A few counts support this clonotype. This chain links TRBV5-1 with TRBJ2-1; D is unclear. The germline V gene has CDR1 SGHRS and CDR2 YFSETQ. This CDR3 is built from 12 residues. V lost 4 bases, J lost 7 bases, and 9 bases lay in between. The CDR3, as DNA: TGCGCCAGCAGCGGAGTAGCAAATGAGCAGTTCTTC. Translation gives CASSGVANEQFF.

This clonotype was picked up many times. The chain joins TRBV7-2 to TRBJ1-2; the D gene is possibly TRBD1 (5 bases). V lost 3 bases to trimming and J lost 8 bases, with 13 bases between them. Germline V gives CDR1 SGHTA, CDR2 FQGNSA. This CDR3 is 13 amino acids long. This CDR3 is CASSLGRGRGYTF. The CDR3 nucleotides read TGTGCCAGCAGCTTGGGAAGGGGTCGCGGCTACACCTTC.

This clonotype was counted many times. This chain uses TRBV4-1 with TRBJ2-5; maybe TRBD2 (5 bases). Germline assignment: CDR1 MGHRA and CDR2 YSYEKL. CDR3 length: 14 residues. V lost 0 bases to trimming and J lost 5 bases, with 10 bases between them. The CDR3 nucleotides are TGCGCCAGCAGCCAAGACGGGGTCACGGAGACCCAGTACTTC. It yields the protein CASSQDGVTETQYF.

The chain recombines TRBV3-1 with TRBJ2-1, with 8 bases aligning to TRBD1. The V gene end was trimmed by 0 bases and the J gene end by 8 bases; junction bases not matched to a gene: 12. CDR1 and CDR2 from the germline V gene are LGHDT and YNNKEL (reference sequence). CDR3 length: 17 amino acids. CDR3 bases: TGTGCCAGCAGCCAAGAGTTGGGGAGACAGGGGCCGGATGAGCAGTTCTTC. Protein sequence: CASSQELGRQGPDEQFF.

The rearrangement links TRBV4-1 to TRBJ1-1, with D possibly matching TRBD1 (5 bases). This CDR3 comprises 15 residues. Germline V lookup: CDR1 MGHRA, CDR2 YSYEKL. V lost 0 bases and J 1 base, leaving 9 bases between the germline ends. The CDR3 DNA reads TGCGCCAGCAGCCAAGATAGGGGCACGAACACTGAAGCTTTCTTT. It encodes CASSQDRGTNTEAFF.

This clonotype was detected many times. The chain joins TRBV20-1 to TRBJ2-7; D could derive from TRBD1 or TRBD2 (5 bases each). Germline lookup yields CDR1 DFQATT and CDR2 SNEGSKA (reference sequence). This CDR3 contains 14 residues. Trimming left V 0 bases short and J 3 bases short, with 12 bases between. This CDR3 reads CSAREGTESYEQYF. Written as DNA, the CDR3 is TGCAGTGCTAGAGAAGGGACGGAGAGCTACGAGCAGTACTTC.

The chain employs TRBV4-3 and TRBJ2-2, with TRBD2 as a possible D gene (5 bases). Trimming took off 5 bases at V and 2 bases at J, with 9 bases between the two ends. The CDR3 runs 14 residues. Germline V gene lookup returns CDR1 LGHNA and CDR2 YSLEER. The CDR3 protein is CASSFGINTGELFF. The DNA of the CDR3 is TGCGCCAGCAGCTTCGGGATTAACACCGGGGAGCTGTTTTTT.

This rearrangement joins TRBV6-1 to TRBJ2-6; TRBD1 matches at 7 bases. Germline-derived CDR1 and CDR2 are MNHNS and SASEGT. J was trimmed by 4 bases and V by 5 bases; bases with no gene match: 14. CDR3 size: 18 residues. The CDR3 nucleotides read TGTGCCAGCAGTATAGGACAGGCGGACCTTCGCGGGGCCAACGTCCTGACTTTC. This sequence encodes CASSIGQADLRGANVLTF.

The V gene is TRBV28, the J gene TRBJ1-2, with TRBD1 matching over 8 bases. The ends lost 4 bases at V and 5 bases at J; junction bases unmatched: 6. The germline V gene encodes CDR1 MDHEN and CDR2 SYDVKM. This CDR3 is 14 amino acids long. The chain's CDR3 is CASSSRGRGYGYTF. The DNA for the CDR3 is TGTGCCAGCAGTTCCAGGGGGCGCGGTTATGGCTACACCTTC.

The sample holds many counts of this clonotype. V gene TRBV20-1 combines with J gene TRBJ2-7; 9 positions agree with TRBD1. The V and J ends lost 6 bases and 3 bases, in that order; junction bases with no gene match: 3. This CDR3 comprises 12 residues. The germline gives CDR1 DFQATT, CDR2 SNEGSKA (reference sequence). The CDR3 coding sequence is TGCAGTGCGTGGGGACAGGGCTACGAGCAGTACTTC. Residues: CSAWGQGYEQYF.

As regards this clonotype: This sequence may be a read error, since a much larger clone differs from it by one base. This sequence joins TRBV29-1 and TRBJ2-1; possible D gene TRBD2, 6 bases. From germline, CDR1 is SQVTM and CDR2 ANQGSEA. The CDR3 extends over 11 amino acids. CDR3 residues: CSGGLYNKQFF. DNA for the CDR3: TGCAGCGGGGGACTCTACAATAAGCAGTTCTTC.

This clonotype has ten or more counts. V and J are TRBV28 and TRBJ2-5; perhaps TRBD2 as D (5 bases). This CDR3 contains 11 residues. V was shortened by 3 bases and J by 11 bases, with 10 bases between the two germline ends. Germline V gene lookup returns CDR1 MDHEN and CDR2 SYDVKM. The CDR3 is CASSFAREQYF. The CDR3 DNA follows: TGTGCCAGCAGTTTTGCGAGGGAGCAGTACTTC.

This clonotype has just a few counts. V usage is TRBV28 and J usage is TRBJ2-1; the match to TRBD2 covers 10 bases. Germline values: CDR1 MDHEN, CDR2 SYDVKM. There are 14 residues in the CDR3. V gave up 7 bases and J gave up 15 bases; unmatched junction bases: 15. This chain's CDR3 is CASMRASGGTDGFF. DNA for the CDR3: TGTGCCAGCATGAGGGCTAGCGGGGGAACAGACGGGTTCTTC. The whole variable domain, remainder taken from reference TRBV28 and TRBJ2-1, is DVKVTQSSRYLVKRTGEKVFLECVQDMDHENMFWYRQDPGLGLRLIYFSYDVKMKEKGDIPEGYSVSREKKERFSLILESASTNQTSMYLCASMRASGGTDGFFGPGTRLTVL.

The gene calls are TRBV7-2 and TRBJ2-1; 7 nucleotides line up with TRBD2. The V and J ends lost 5 bases and 8 bases, in that order; junction bases with no gene match: 12. CDR3 length equals 15 residues. Germline V gene sequence: CDR1 SGHTA, CDR2 FQGNSA. CDR3 sequence reads: CASSPYRLAPHEQFF. The CDR3 DNA reads TGTGCCAGCAGCCCCTACCGACTAGCACCCCATGAGCAGTTCTTC.

This clonotype was counted only a few times. The CDR3 loop reads CASSRAGPNEQFF. The CDR3 region has the DNA TGCGCCAGCAGTAGAGCGGGACCAAATGAGCAGTTCTTC. The chain joins TRBV5-1 to TRBJ2-1; 7 bases fit TRBD2. With 5 bases clipped from V and 7 bases from J, the junction kept 6 bases outside the gene matches. Germline V lookup: CDR1 SGHRS, CDR2 YFSETQ. The CDR3 is 13 amino acids.

This clonotype appeared a few times. The genes are TRBV5-1 and TRBJ1-2; TRBD1 agrees at 9 bases. From germline, CDR1 is SGHRS and CDR2 YFSETQ. The CDR3 has 15 residues. Trimming cost V 0 bases and J 7 bases; bases outside gene matches: 7. This CDR3 is CASSLEGTGRAGYTF. DNA for the CDR3: TGCGCCAGCAGCTTGGAGGGGACAGGGCGGGCTGGCTACACCTTC.

This clonotype was seen a few times. The chain uses TRBV29-1 and TRBJ1-4, with a weak D call TRBD1 (5 bases). The V gene lost 4 bases and the J gene lost 8 bases, with 14 bases spanning the gap. The CDR3 runs to 13 residues. CDR1 is SQVTM, CDR2 ANQGSEA, per germline. CDR3 bases: TGCAGCGTTGTTGGACAACGGGAGGAAAAACTGTTTTTT. This codes for CSVVGQREEKLFF.

This clonotype showed up just a few times. The chain is built from TRBV4-1 and TRBJ1-3; D not certain. The ends were cut back, 4 bases at V and 2 bases at J, with 12 bases in the middle. CDR3 length: 15 amino acids. The germline CDR1 and CDR2 sequences are MGHRA and YSYEKL. The CDR3 sequence is CASSPTDEPGNTIYF. The DNA of the CDR3 is TGCGCCAGCAGCCCCACTGACGAACCTGGAAACACCATATATTTT.

The rearrangement links TRBV20-1 to TRBJ2-3; maybe TRBD2 (6 bases). The V end was cut by 0 bases, the J end by 9 bases, with 25 bases between. The CDR3 is made up of 17 amino acids. The germline V gene encodes CDR1 DFQATT and CDR2 SNEGSKA (reference sequence). CDR3 protein: CSARELDGDSRSRTQYF. CDR3 bases: TGCAGTGCTAGAGAGCTTGATGGGGACTCCCGGTCACGGACGCAGTATTTT.

The CDR3 bases are TGTGCCAGCAGGCGGGGGGGGGACAATCAGCCCCAGCATTTT. Its protein product is CASRRGGDNQPQHF. The rearrangement uses TRBV12-3 or TRBV12-4 and TRBJ1-5; a possible D gene is TRBD1 (5 bases). V lost 6 bases, J lost 3 bases, and 12 bases lay in between. CDR3 length: 14 amino acids.